The rows below give T cell receptor beta chains drawn from one sample of a study of T-cell memory formation after mild COVID-19. TCRdb reanalysed the 5' RACE reads using MiXCR and keeps one entry per CDR3 protein. The repertoire includes a few hundred thousand distinct CDR3 sequences, under 15% of them detected once, and 22% sits in the top ten. The sequencing input was PBMCs or a T cell subset sorted from them (not recorded which). The source of these receptors is a man younger than 30 who had mild COVID-19 (a few samples of this study predate the infection). Cell type and time point are not known. Each CDR3 is given with its conserved first and last residue. Clone size, where shown, is once, few, many, or a class for clones that have expanded.

v_call: TRBV6-2/TRBV6-3; j_call: TRBJ2-3; clone_size: few; cdr3_aa: CASSPGSVTDTQYF
v_call: TRBV5-6; j_call: TRBJ2-2; clone_size: .; cdr3_aa: CASSFRGIAGELFF
v_call: TRBV9; j_call: TRBJ1-1; clone_size: .; cdr3_aa: CASSARTGTNTEAFF
v_call: TRBV7-3; j_call: TRBJ1-1; clone_size: .; cdr3_aa: CASSPNMNTEAFF
v_call: TRBV6-6; j_call: TRBJ2-4; clone_size: .; cdr3_aa: CASSSGPERAKNIQYF
v_call: TRBV2; j_call: TRBJ2-1; clone_size: few; cdr3_aa: CASHRNPYNEQFF
v_call: TRBV3-1; j_call: TRBJ2-3; clone_size: few; cdr3_aa: CASSQVPSGTTDTQYF
v_call: TRBV11-2; j_call: TRBJ2-1; clone_size: few; cdr3_aa: CASSLVTGEWEFF
v_call: TRBV4-2; j_call: TRBJ1-3; clone_size: many; cdr3_aa: CASSQGGQGRGNTIYF
v_call: TRBV24-1; j_call: TRBJ2-3; clone_size: few; cdr3_aa: CATSDWGTGEGDTQYF
v_call: TRBV12-3/TRBV12-4; j_call: TRBJ1-6; clone_size: .; cdr3_aa: CASSLQVGSPLHF
v_call: TRBV5-1; j_call: TRBJ2-2; clone_size: .; cdr3_aa: CASSRSSGGLSGELFF
v_call: TRBV20-1; j_call: TRBJ2-5; clone_size: few; cdr3_aa: CSDTLEGNRETQYF
v_call: TRBV6-2/TRBV6-3; j_call: TRBJ2-1; clone_size: few; cdr3_aa: CASSRQGAYNEQFF
v_call: TRBV4-3; j_call: TRBJ2-7; clone_size: .; cdr3_aa: CASSAHRGLVYEQYF
v_call: TRBV5-1; j_call: TRBJ1-1; clone_size: many; cdr3_aa: CASSLEGPEAFF
v_call: TRBV10-3; j_call: TRBJ2-1; clone_size: few; cdr3_aa: CAIRAPRLAGGSEQFF
v_call: TRBV7-9; j_call: TRBJ2-3; clone_size: few; cdr3_aa: CASSSTGSSTDTQYF
v_call: TRBV7-9; j_call: TRBJ2-1; clone_size: .; cdr3_aa: CASSVLAGGRDEQFF
v_call: TRBV4-2; j_call: TRBJ2-5; clone_size: many; cdr3_aa: CASSQGDAEETQYF
v_call: TRBV12-3/TRBV12-4; j_call: TRBJ2-2; clone_size: many; cdr3_aa: CASSLGGQENTGELFF
v_call: TRBV5-1; j_call: TRBJ2-5; clone_size: many; cdr3_aa: CASSLVGRSAQYF
v_call: TRBV4-3; j_call: TRBJ2-3; clone_size: few; cdr3_aa: CASSHRTGLAGESTDTQYF
v_call: TRBV7-9; j_call: TRBJ1-1; clone_size: many; cdr3_aa: CASSSRGGRWTEAFF
v_call: TRBV2; j_call: TRBJ2-1; clone_size: .; cdr3_aa: CASRTSGGSNNEQFF
v_call: TRBV20-1; j_call: TRBJ2-3; clone_size: .; cdr3_aa: CSAPFWGGGTDTQYF
v_call: TRBV18; j_call: TRBJ1-1; clone_size: .; cdr3_aa: CASSPRAGNTEAFF